This TCR beta chain came from a study of blood T cell repertoires in COVID-19. The CDR3 sequence is 13 residues long. The germline CDR1 and CDR2 sequences are SGDLS and YYNGEE. V was trimmed by 0 bases and J by 4 bases, leaving 7 bases between them. Sequencing used immunoSEQ multiplex PCR; TCRdb keeps in-frame clones, though not all of them. The table records about 290,000 clones, 89% of them present only once. Input material: PBMCs or T cells enriched from blood (not recorded which). The TCR was taken from a woman between 35 and 50 years old who had recovered from COVID-19. The chain employs TRBV9 and TRBJ1-2; D is ambiguous. CDR3 sequence: CASSVGGSYGYTF. The CDR3 region has the DNA TGTGCCAGCAGCGTAGGAGGCTCCTATGGCTACACCTTC.